One T cell receptor (beta chain) is described in this entry. Its antigen remains unknown. Libraries were prepared by immunoSEQ multiplex PCR; TCRdb keeps only in-frame clonotypes and omits some of them. The sample holds some 2 million clones, roughly 95% seen once. This sample was taken from a study of shared clonotypes between healthy human individuals. Study-wide results and limits: Roughly 4.6% of naive CD4 clonotypes were common to several donors.

Every donor was a Caucasian adult from Nashville, Tennessee. Sequencing was performed on naive CD4+ T cells sorted from blood. Described subset: CD45RA+ positively selected. The sequence was collected from a man younger than 30 in good health.

The DNA for the CDR3 is TGTGCCAGCAGCTTAGGAGGAGCCCCTCCCTACGAGCAGTACTTC. It translates to CASSLGGAPPYEQYF. The chain carries TRBV13 and TRBJ2-7; D unclear. Germline lookup yields CDR1 PRHDT and CDR2 FYEKMQ (reference sequence). The ends were cut back, 0 bases at V and 2 bases at J, with 11 bases in the middle. The CDR3 runs 15 residues.